This T cell receptor (beta chain) was sequenced in a study of T cell responses to AZD1222 COVID-19 vaccine. Findings of the study overall: Among AZD1222 vaccinees, only 5 to 7 were seropositive at baseline. Females outnumbered males among donors, who were mostly white British; clonal diversity was possibly underestimated.

Profiled with immunoSEQ multiplex PCR; TCRdb holds only in-frame clones, not every one. The sample yields 90,000 to 95,000 clones, about 88% seen once. With 1 base clipped from V and 0 bases from J, the junction kept 13 bases outside the gene matches. The germline gives CDR1 MGHRA, CDR2 YSYEKL. This CDR3 is built from 19 residues. The table lists this clone with a few counts. Its antigen is not identified. The V and J genes are TRBV4-1 and TRBJ2-7; 9 bases are a match to TRBD2. This TCR derives from an adult in good health. The sequencing used peripheral blood, collected on day 0 of AZD1222 vaccination. The CDR3 DNA is TGCGCCAGCAGCCAAGCGGGGGTTAGCGGGGGCCTCCGCTCCTACGAGCAGTACTTC. It specifies CASSQAGVSGGLRSYEQYF.